This passage covers 13 T cell receptor beta chains from one sample sequenced in a study of human T cells and chemical hapten exposure. TCRdb itself ran the RACE reads through MiXCR, one entry per CDR3 protein. The sample comprises 240,000 or so distinct CDR3 sequences, more than 6.5% of which are singletons, and 2.3% rests with the top ten. Noted time point: pre-sensitization, week 0. This sample's treatment: therapeutic diphenylcyclopropenone sensitization with weekly scalp DPC. The sequences come from whole blood, collected in connection with sensitization to the hapten diphenylcyclopropenone (DPC). Source of these receptors: a woman aged 40 to 50 with alopecia areata. Some clones in this sample may be carry-over from other donors' samples.

This clonotype was recorded at least ten times. The chain recombines TRBV5-1 with TRBJ2-2; perhaps TRBD1 as D (5 bases). The CDR3 loop spans 16 amino acids. Germline CDR1 and CDR2: SGHRS and YFSETQ. V lost 0 bases to trimming and J lost 1 base, with 10 bases between them. The CDR3 is CASSLGYGQNTGELFF. The CDR3 region has the DNA TGCGCCAGCAGCTTGGGTTACGGACAGAACACCGGGGAGCTGTTTTTT.

This clonotype occurred a few times. V and J are TRBV6-2 or TRBV6-3 and TRBJ2-7; the match to TRBD1 covers 7 bases. CDR3 size: 15 residues. The trim removed 4 bases at V and 2 bases at J, leaving 8 bases unmatched. Germline V gene data show CDR1 as MNHEY and CDR2 as SVGEGT. In DNA form, the CDR3 reads TGTGCCAGCAGTTCCCTGGACAGGAGTACCTACGAGCAGTACTTC. This codes for CASSSLDRSTYEQYF.

This clonotype occurred many times. The gene calls are TRBV7-9 and TRBJ1-3; D gene uncertain. The CDR3 spans 14 residues. V dropped 8 bases and J dropped 0 bases, with 11 bases sitting between them. In germline, CDR1 is SEHNR, CDR2 FQNEAQ (reference sequence). The CDR3, as DNA: TGTGCCAGCCGGAGAGGAGTCTCTGGAAACACCATATATTTT. This translates into CASRRGVSGNTIYF.

This clonotype has more than one count but fewer than ten. A read error may produce the germline difference seen at one junction end. The chain combines TRBV7-9 with TRBJ2-7, with D possibly matching TRBD2 (6 bases). There are 14 residues in the CDR3. Germline assignment: CDR1 SEHNR and CDR2 FQNEAQ (reference sequence). DNA for the CDR3: TGTGCCAGCAGCTTATTAAGGAACGGGGGTCAGTGGGACTTC. Translated: CASSLLRNGGQWDF.

This chain uses TRBV12-3 or TRBV12-4 with TRBJ2-5, with a weak D call TRBD2 (5 bases). V lost 5 bases and J 7 bases, leaving 17 bases between the germline ends. The CDR3 contains 14 residues. This CDR3 reads CASSTTQDGGTQYF. The CDR3 coding sequence is TGTGCCAGCAGTACCACCCAGGACGGAGGGACCCAGTACTTC.

This clonotype was seen a handful of times. This chain uses TRBV11-2 with TRBJ1-1; D may be TRBD1 (6 bases). V was trimmed by 5 bases and J by 6 bases, leaving 10 bases between them. The CDR3 has 12 amino acids. Germline V gene data show CDR1 as SGHAT and CDR2 as FQNNGV. CDR3 DNA: TGTGCCAGCAGCGCTACAGGGTCTGAAGCTTTCTTT. Protein: CASSATGSEAFF.

In its sample, this clonotype was seen a few times. This rearrangement joins TRBV20-1 to TRBJ1-4, with D possibly matching TRBD1 (6 bases). The V and J ends lost 0 bases and 2 bases respectively, with 10 bases between them. The CDR3 sequence is 15 residues long. Germline V gene sequence: CDR1 DFQATT, CDR2 SNEGSKA (reference sequence). DNA of the CDR3: TGCAGTGCTAGAGATCCAGGACAGACTAATGAAAAACTGTTTTTT. Its protein is CSARDPGQTNEKLFF.

The J gene is TRBJ1-1, the V gene TRBV9; D might be TRBD1 (5 bases). Germline V gene sequence: CDR1 SGDLS, CDR2 YYNGEE. V was shortened by 4 bases and J by 0 bases, with 10 bases between the two germline ends. The CDR3 consists of 14 residues. DNA of the CDR3: TGTGCCAGCAGCCCCGGACAACTGAACACTGAAGCTTTCTTT. Translated, it gives CASSPGQLNTEAFF.

This clonotype has ten or more counts. J is TRBJ2-7 and V is TRBV6-1; either TRBD1 or TRBD2 may fit D (5 bases each). Germline values: CDR1 MNHNS, CDR2 SASEGT. The CDR3 is made up of 13 amino acids. The germline V and J ends were trimmed by 8 bases and 1 base, with 12 bases remaining between them. As DNA, the CDR3 is TGTGCCAGCGAGGGAAGGGGATCCTACGAGCAGTACTTC. It codes for CASEGRGSYEQYF.

This clonotype came up many times. The CDR3 nucleotides read TGTGCCAGCAGCGCGTCCGTTCAAGAGACCCAGTACTTC. Translation gives CASSASVQETQYF. The chain is built from TRBV7-2 and TRBJ2-5; D unclear. CDR3 length equals 13 residues. The V and J ends lost 5 bases and 2 bases respectively, with 9 bases between them. Looked up from germline, CDR1 is SGHTA and CDR2 is FQGNSA.

Only a few counts were recorded for this clonotype. This chain joins TRBV15 and TRBJ1-5; the D gene is possibly TRBD1 (5 bases). Germline values: CDR1 LNHNV, CDR2 YYDKDF (reference sequence). The CDR3 is 13 amino acids. V was clipped by 3 bases and J by 3 bases, with 6 bases between them. This chain's CDR3 is CATSRDTNQPQHF. DNA of the CDR3: TGTGCCACCAGCAGGGACACCAATCAGCCCCAGCATTTT.

This clonotype was seen a handful of times. V usage is TRBV7-2 and J usage is TRBJ2-1; 10 bases map to TRBD2. J gave up 8 bases and V 0 bases, and 4 bases lay outside the gene matches. The CDR3 loop spans 15 amino acids. Per germline, CDR1 SGHTA and CDR2 FQGNSA. CDR3 loop: CASSLASSGSDEQFF. Written as DNA, the CDR3 is TGTGCCAGCAGCTTAGCGTCTAGCGGGAGTGATGAGCAGTTCTTC.

The CDR3 protein is CSAPKLAGVSDTQYF. CDR3 DNA sequence: TGCAGTGCCCCGAAACTAGCGGGAGTTTCAGATACGCAGTATTTT. The chain is built from TRBV20-1 and TRBJ2-3; 11 bases fit TRBD2. Trimming at V came to 6 bases and at J to 4 bases, leaving 9 bases not matched to a gene. Looked up from germline, CDR1 is DFQATT and CDR2 is SNEGSKA (reference sequence). This CDR3 comprises 15 residues.